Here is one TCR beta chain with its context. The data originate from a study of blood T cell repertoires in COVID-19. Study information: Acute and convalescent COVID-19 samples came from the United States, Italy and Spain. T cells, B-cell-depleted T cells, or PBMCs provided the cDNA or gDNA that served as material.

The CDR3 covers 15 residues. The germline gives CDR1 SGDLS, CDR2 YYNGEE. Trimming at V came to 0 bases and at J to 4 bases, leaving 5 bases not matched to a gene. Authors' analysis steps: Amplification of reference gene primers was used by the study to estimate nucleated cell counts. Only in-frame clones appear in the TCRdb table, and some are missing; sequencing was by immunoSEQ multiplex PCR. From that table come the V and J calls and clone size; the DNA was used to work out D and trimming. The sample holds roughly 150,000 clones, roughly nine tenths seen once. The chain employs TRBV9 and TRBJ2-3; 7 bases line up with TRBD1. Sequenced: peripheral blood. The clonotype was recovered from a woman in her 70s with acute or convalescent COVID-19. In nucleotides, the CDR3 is TGTGCCAGCAGCGTAGCTGAGGGGGCCGCAGATACGCAGTATTTT. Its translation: CASSVAEGAADTQYF.